What follows describes a single TCR beta chain. Its cognate antigen is unknown. Included in the TCR beta cDNA libraries were unique molecular identifiers. TCRdb processed the PCR reads anew with MiXCR; each CDR3 protein has one entry. The sample has about 770,000 distinct CDR3 sequences; more than 45% are singletons. The entry originates in a study of post-analysis software for immune sequencing data. V was clipped by 0 bases and J by 8 bases, with 8 bases between them. Germline V CDR1 and CDR2: GTSNPN, SVGIG (reference sequence). This CDR3 spans 12 amino acids. Whole-study findings and limits: In patients, about five TRBV segments were more frequent than in controls, with TRBV5-6, TRBV5-1 and TRBV20-1 among them.

Sequenced sample: blood. This chain joins TRBV30 and TRBJ2-1; tentatively, D is TRBD2 (5 bases). The receptor's source is a girl aged 5 to 17 with multiple sclerosis. The CDR3 DNA reads as TGTGCCTGGAGTGTACGTAGCGATGAGCAGTTCTTC. Translating it yields CAWSVRSDEQFF.